Presented here are 8 T cell receptor beta chains from one specimen sequenced in a study of monozygotic twins with cystic fibrosis. The method was immunoSEQ multiplex PCR; TCRdb's version includes in-frame clones alone and lacks a portion of them. The table records some 14,000 clones, 80% to 90% of them present only once. Material for sequencing was blood. These receptors originate from a boy under 18 with cystic fibrosis.

This chain links TRBV19 with TRBJ1-3; D may be TRBD1 (5 bases). Between the trimmed V and J ends, which lost 7 bases and 0 bases, there was a span of 16 bases. The CDR3 runs to 16 residues. In germline, CDR1 is LNHDA, CDR2 SQIVND (reference sequence). CDR3 protein: CASMEKDTTSGNTIYF. The CDR3 DNA reads as TGTGCCAGTATGGAAAAGGACACCACCTCTGGAAACACCATATATTTT.

CDR3 nucleotide sequence: TGTGCCAGCAGCAAAGATCCTGGGATTCCAGCGGGAGGGGGAGTGGGGAACACAGATACGCAGTATTTT. It codes for CASSKDPGIPAGGGVGNTDTQYF. The V and J genes are TRBV21-1 and TRBJ2-3; the table's D call of TRBD2 was not tested on the DNA. TRBV21-1 is given as a pseudogene. The CDR3 has 23 residues.

The V and J genes are TRBV19 and TRBJ1-2, with D uncertain. The germline V gene encodes CDR1 LNHDA and CDR2 SQIVND (reference sequence). V gave up 6 bases and J gave up 6 bases, with 11 bases separating them. The CDR3 runs 12 residues. CDR3 sequence (DNA): TGTGCCAGTAGACTCCGACCTAATGGCTACACCTTC. Amino acids: CASRLRPNGYTF.

The chain has TRBV6-4 and TRBJ1-1; D uncertain. This CDR3 spans 11 amino acids. Germline CDR1 is MRHNA and CDR2 is SNTAGT. V dropped 6 bases and J dropped 10 bases, with 12 bases sitting between them. The CDR3: CASRVIRIAFF. The CDR3 DNA reads TGTGCCAGCAGGGTCATTAGAATAGCTTTCTTT.

This sequence joins TRBV27 and TRBJ1-2, with D tentatively TRBD1 (5 bases). The germline gives CDR1 MNHEY, CDR2 SMNVEV (reference sequence). The CDR3 has 15 amino acids. The ends were cut back, 6 bases at V and 4 bases at J, with 18 bases in the middle. CDR3 nucleotide sequence: TGTGCCAGCAGGGCGACAGAGACCAATTTCTATGGCTACACCTTC. This gives the protein CASRATETNFYGYTF.

This chain links TRBV28 with TRBJ2-7; 8 bases agree with TRBD2. V shed 3 bases and J 6 bases; nucleotides not matched to a gene: 16. The CDR3 extends over 17 amino acids. Germline V CDR1 and CDR2: MDHEN, SYDVKM. The CDR3 nucleotides are TGTGCCAGCAGTTTTAATTATGCGGCCAGCGGGAGACGCGAGCAGTACTTC. It is translated as CASSFNYAASGRREQYF.

This chain connects TRBV7-6 to TRBJ2-3, with D perhaps TRBD2 (6 bases). Germline lookup yields CDR1 SGHVS and CDR2 FNYEAQ. The ends were cut back, 0 bases at V and 0 bases at J, with 7 bases in the middle. This CDR3 is 15 amino acids long. CDR3 in DNA: TGTGCCAGCAGCTTAGCGGGAGGTAGCACAGATACGCAGTATTTT. This gives the protein CASSLAGGSTDTQYF.

The count of this clone is one. V is TRBV5-1 and J is TRBJ2-2; 8 bases fit TRBD2. Germline CDR1 is SGHRS and CDR2 is YFSETQ. Unmatched junction bases numbered 17, after V lost 4 bases and J lost 6 bases. This CDR3 has 18 amino acids. The CDR3 nucleotides are TGCGCCAGCAGCCGATCGGGAGGGCCCTCGTTTGGTTCCGGGGAGCTGTTTTTT. Amino acid sequence: CASSRSGGPSFGSGELFF.